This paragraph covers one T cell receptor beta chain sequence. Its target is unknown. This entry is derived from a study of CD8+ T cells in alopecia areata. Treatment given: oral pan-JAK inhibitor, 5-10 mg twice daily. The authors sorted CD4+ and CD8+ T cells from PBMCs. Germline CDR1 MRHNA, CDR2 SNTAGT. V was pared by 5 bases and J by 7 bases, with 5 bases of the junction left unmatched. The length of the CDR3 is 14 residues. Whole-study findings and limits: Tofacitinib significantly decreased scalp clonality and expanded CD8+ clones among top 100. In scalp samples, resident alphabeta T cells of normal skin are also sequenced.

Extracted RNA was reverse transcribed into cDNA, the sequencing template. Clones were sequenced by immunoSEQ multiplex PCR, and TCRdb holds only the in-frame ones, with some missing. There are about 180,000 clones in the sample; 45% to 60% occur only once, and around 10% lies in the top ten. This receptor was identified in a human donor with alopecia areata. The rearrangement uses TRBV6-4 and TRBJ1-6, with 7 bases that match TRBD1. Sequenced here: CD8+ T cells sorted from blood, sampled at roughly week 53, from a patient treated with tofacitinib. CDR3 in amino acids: CASSSGTENSPLHF. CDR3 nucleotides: TGTGCCAGCAGTTCCGGGACAGAAAATTCACCCCTCCACTTT.